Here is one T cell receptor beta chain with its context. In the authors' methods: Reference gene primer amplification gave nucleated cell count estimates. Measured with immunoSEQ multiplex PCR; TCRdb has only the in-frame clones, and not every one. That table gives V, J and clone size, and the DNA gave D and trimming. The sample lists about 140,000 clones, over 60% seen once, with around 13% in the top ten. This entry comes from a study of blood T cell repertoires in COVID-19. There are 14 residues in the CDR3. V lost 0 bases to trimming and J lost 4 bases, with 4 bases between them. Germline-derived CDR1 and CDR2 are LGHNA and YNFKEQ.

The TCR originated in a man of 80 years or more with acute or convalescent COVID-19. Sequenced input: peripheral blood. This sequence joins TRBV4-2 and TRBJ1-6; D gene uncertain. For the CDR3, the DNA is TGTGCCAGCAGCCAAGAGAGGTATAATTCACCCCTCCACTTT. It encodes CASSQERYNSPLHF.